This TCR beta chain comes out of a study of T cells after yellow fever vaccination (dated by TCRdb to between 2018 and 2020). Background on the whole study: Libraries from fractions with low cell numbers were prepared with the SMART-Seq v4 Ultra Low Input RNA kit. Two healthy male donors, one aged 18 to 30 and one aged 30 to 40 years, made up the cohort. To follow T-cell clones before and after both primary and booster YFV17D yellow fever vaccination, bulk TCR alpha and beta repertoires underwent longitudinal sequencing. Blood was collected at multiple timepoints before and after primary and secondary immunization, and bulk PBMC replicates and cell subsets were isolated.

Clipping removes 7 bases from V and 6 bases from J, with 15 as the unmatched junction base count. From the germline V gene, CDR1 is MNHEY and CDR2 is SVGEGT. The CDR3, cysteine through phenylalanine, is 18 amino acids long. Only the CDR3 part of the read is kept: 54 bases, read in frame from the first base. TCR cDNA was synthesized by 5'RACE template switching, which introduced a universal primer site and unique molecular identifiers. cDNA synthesis was primed from both the TCR alpha and TCR beta constant segments. Library amplification involved two PCR steps, and the second step added sample barcodes and sequencing adapters. Sequencing of the libraries was done on either Illumina HiSeq 2500 (2x100 bp) or NovaSeq (2x150 bp). In the paper's pipeline: Reads were demultiplexed and collapsed into UMI consensus sequences with MIGEC, and V(D)J alignment was performed with MiXCR. Vaccine-responding clonotypes were defined with edgeR using replicate PBMC samples, requiring FDR below 0.01 and a log2 fold change above 5 up to day 15. CD4 or CD8 identity was assigned to each bulk clonotype according to whether the clonotype was present at higher abundance in the sequenced CD4 repertoire or the sequenced CD8 repertoire. TCRdb reanalyzed the raw reads on its own, using fastp at Q25 for trimming and MiXCR for clone calling, and kept in-frame beta chains. One record per CDR3 amino acid sequence lists the most common genes and DNA. The V and J calls, along with clone size, are taken from TCRdb and not from the paper's own processing. Present in this sample are a few hundred thousand distinct CDR3 sequences, about 15% of which were seen just once. 15% to 20% of the sample lies in the top ten.

This clonotype was seen a few times. Its target antigen remains unknown. The sample holds no much larger clone one base away, and base qualities are not on file. The meaning of the sample's treatment or condition label: live attenuated yellow fever vaccine strain. At every blood-draw timepoint, two biological replicates of bulk PBMCs were collected. PBMCs were isolated from peripheral blood using a standard Ficoll-Paque protocol. RNA was extracted with TriZol from bulk PBMCs, CD4 and CD8 fractions, and dextramer-positive and dextramer-negative fractions. General study outcomes and caveats: Because the study included only a couple of donors, the extent to which the findings can be generalized is limited. The secondary T-cell response was found to be weaker but faster than the primary response, with a peak reached on day 5 rather than on day 15. Because abundant contaminating clonotypes from the bulk population could be contained in FACS-sorted repertoires, computational filtering was required. A small share of clonotypes occurred in both CD4 and CD8 compartments, likely arising from convergent recombination. After the booster, most clones that had expanded after primary vaccination were detected again (approximately 96% of CD4 and around nine tenths of CD8), suggesting broad maintenance of memory.

The sequence was obtained from a man between 18 and 29 years old who received the YFV17D yellow fever vaccine. Sequenced here: PBMCs, sampled 5 days after the first yellow fever vaccination. The rearranged chain carries TRBV6-2 or TRBV6-3 and TRBJ2-2; 12 central nucleotides agree with TRBD2. Here is the DNA: TGTGCCAGCACCTCCTACATTCTTACTAGCGGGAGGCCCGGGGAGCTGTTTTTT. Its product reads: CASTSYILTSGRPGELFF.